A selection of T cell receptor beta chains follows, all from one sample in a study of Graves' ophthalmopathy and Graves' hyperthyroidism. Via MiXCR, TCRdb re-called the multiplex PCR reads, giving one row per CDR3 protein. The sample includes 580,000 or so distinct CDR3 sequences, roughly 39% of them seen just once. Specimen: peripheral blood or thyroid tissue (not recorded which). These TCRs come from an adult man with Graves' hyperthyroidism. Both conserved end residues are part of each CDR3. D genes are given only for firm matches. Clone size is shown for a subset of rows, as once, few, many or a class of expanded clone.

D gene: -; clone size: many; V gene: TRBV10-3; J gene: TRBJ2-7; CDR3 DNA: TGTGCCATCAGTGAAGGGCGGGACTTCTACGAGCAGTACTTC; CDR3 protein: CAISEGRDFYEQYF
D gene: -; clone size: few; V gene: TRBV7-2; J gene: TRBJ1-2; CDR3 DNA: TGTGCCAGCAGCTTCCCCGGGGCAGGCTATGGCTACACCTTC; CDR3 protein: CASSFPGAGYGYTF
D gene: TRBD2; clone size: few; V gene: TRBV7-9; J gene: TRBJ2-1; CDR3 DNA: TGTGCCAGCAGCCGTCTAGCGGTGGGGGAGAATGAGCAGTTCTTC; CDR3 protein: CASSRLAVGENEQFF
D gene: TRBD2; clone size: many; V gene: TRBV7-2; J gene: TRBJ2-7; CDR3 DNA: TGTGCCAGCAGCTTAATAGCGGGGCTCTACGAGCAGTACTTC; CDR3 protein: CASSLIAGLYEQYF
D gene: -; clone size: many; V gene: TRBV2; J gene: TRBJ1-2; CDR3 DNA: TGTGCCAGCAGTGAAGTGGTCGTCGGCTACACCTTC; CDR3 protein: CASSEVVVGYTF
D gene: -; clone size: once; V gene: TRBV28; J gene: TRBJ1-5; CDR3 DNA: TGTGCCAGCAGTTTAGGAGGGGTGAGGGGCAATCAGCCCCAGCATTTT; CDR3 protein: CASSLGGVRGNQPQHF
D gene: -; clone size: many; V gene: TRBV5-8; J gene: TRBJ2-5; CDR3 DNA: TGTGCCAGCAGCTTGTTCACAAAAGAGACCCAGTACTTC; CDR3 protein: CASSLFTKETQYF
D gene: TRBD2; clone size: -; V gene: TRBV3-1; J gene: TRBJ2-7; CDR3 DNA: TGTGCCAGCAGCCGCAGCGGGAGTCTCCACGAGCAGTACTTC; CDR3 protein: CASSRSGSLHEQYF
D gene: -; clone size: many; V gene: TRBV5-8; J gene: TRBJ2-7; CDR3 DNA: TGTGCCAGCAGCCTGGGGCAGGGGAGGAACGAGCAGTACTTC; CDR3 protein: CASSLGQGRNEQYF
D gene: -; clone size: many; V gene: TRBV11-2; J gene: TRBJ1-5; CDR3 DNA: TGTGCCAGCAGTCATACAGGGAATCAGCCCCAGCATTTT; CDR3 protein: CASSHTGNQPQHF
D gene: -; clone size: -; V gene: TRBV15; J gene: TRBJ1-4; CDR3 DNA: TGTGCCACCAGCAGAGACGGGGGGAACAATGAAAAACTGTTTTTT; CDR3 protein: CATSRDGGNNEKLFF
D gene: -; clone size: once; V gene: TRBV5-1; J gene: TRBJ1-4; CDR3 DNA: TGCGCCAGCAGCTTGGACTCAACTAATGAAGAACTGTTTTTC; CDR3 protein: CASSLDSTNEELFF
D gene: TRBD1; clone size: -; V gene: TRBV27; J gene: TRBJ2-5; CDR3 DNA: TGTGCCAGCAGTTTAGGGGGACAGGCAGAGACCCAGTACTTC; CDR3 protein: CASSLGGQAETQYF
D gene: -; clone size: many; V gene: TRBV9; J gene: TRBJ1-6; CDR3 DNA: TGTGCCAGCAGCTCTGAGACGGCACTTAATTCACCCCTCCACTTT; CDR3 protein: CASSSETALNSPLHF
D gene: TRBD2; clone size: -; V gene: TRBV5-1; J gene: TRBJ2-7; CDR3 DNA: TGCGCCAGCAGCTTCGGGCTAGCGGGTGCTACCTACGAGCAGTACTTC; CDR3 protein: CASSFGLAGATYEQYF
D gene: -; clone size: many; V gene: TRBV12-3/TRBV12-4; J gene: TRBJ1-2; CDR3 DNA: TGTGCCAGCAGGCCAGAGAGGAACTATGGCTACACCTTC; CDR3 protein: CASRPERNYGYTF
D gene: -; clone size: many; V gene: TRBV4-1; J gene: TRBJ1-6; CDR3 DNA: TGCGCCAGCAGCCAAGATTGGTTGGGGTCACCCCTCCACTTT; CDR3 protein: CASSQDWLGSPLHF
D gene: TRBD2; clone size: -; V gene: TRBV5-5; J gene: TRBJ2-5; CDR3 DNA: TGTGCCAGCAGTCCTTCTCTGGGACTAGCGGGAGAAGAGACCCAGTACTTC; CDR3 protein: CASSPSLGLAGEETQYF
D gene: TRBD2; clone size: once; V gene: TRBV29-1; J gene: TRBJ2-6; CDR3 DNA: TGCAGCGTTGAAGAACCTAGCGGGATCTCTGGGGCCAACGTCCTGACTTTC; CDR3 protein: CSVEEPSGISGANVLTF
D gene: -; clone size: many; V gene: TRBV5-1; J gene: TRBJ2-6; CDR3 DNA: TGCGCCAGCAGCCTACAAGGGGGGGCCAACGTCCTGACTTTC; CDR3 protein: CASSLQGGANVLTF
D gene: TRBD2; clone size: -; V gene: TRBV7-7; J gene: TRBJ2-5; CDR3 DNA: TGTGCTAGGCCCACAAGCGGGAGTGGAGAGACCCAGTACTTC; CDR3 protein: CARPTSGSGETQYF
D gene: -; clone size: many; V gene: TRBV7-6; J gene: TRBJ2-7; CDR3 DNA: TGTGCCAGCAGCTTAGCGAGTTCCGCCGGGAGAGCAGAGCAGTACTTC; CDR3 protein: CASSLASSAGRAEQYF
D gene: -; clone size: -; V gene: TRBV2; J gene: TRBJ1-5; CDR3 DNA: TGTGCCAGCAGTGAAATCGCCGGGAGGGGACGGGGTCAGCATTTT; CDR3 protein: CASSEIAGRGRGQHF
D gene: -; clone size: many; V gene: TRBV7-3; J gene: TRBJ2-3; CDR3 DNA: TGTGCCAGCAGCTTGAGTAGGAGCACAGATACGCAGTATTTT; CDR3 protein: CASSLSRSTDTQYF
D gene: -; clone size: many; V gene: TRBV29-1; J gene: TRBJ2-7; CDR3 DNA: TGCAGCGTGGCCACGACTGTCTCTCGCAACGAGCAGTACTTC; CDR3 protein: CSVATTVSRNEQYF
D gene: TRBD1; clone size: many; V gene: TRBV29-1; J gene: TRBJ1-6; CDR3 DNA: TGCAGCGTTTTTGTGGGGACAGCCTATAATTCACCCCTCCACTTT; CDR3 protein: CSVFVGTAYNSPLHF
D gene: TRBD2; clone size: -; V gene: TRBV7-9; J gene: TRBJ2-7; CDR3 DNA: TGTGCCAGCAGCCTCAGCGGGAGTTCTGACGAGCAGTACTTC; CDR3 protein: CASSLSGSSDEQYF
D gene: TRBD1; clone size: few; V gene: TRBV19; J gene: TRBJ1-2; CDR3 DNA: TGTGCCAGTAGTATTATCGTCCTCCGAGGACAGGCGACCAACTATGGCTACACCTTC; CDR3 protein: CASSIIVLRGQATNYGYTF
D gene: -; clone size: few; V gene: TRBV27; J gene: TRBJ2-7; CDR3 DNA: TGTGCCAGCAGTTTGCCAGGACCCTACGAGTTGCAGTACTTC; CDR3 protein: CASSLPGPYELQYF
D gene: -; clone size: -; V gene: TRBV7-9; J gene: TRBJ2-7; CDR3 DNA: TGTGCCAGCAGCGTTGGGACGGTTTTAGACAATGAGCAGTACTTC; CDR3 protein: CASSVGTVLDNEQYF
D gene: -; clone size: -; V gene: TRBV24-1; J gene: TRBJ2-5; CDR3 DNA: TGTGCCACCAGTGAGGTGGGAGGTGAAGAGACCCAGTACTTC; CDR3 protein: CATSEVGGEETQYF
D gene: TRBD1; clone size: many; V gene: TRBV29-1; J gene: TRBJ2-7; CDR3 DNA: TGCAGCGCTACCGGACAGGGACCCGAGCAGTACTTC; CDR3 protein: CSATGQGPEQYF
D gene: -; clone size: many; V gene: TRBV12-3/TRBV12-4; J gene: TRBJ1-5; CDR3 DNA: TGTGCCAGCAGTTTACGGGAAGACCTATCGGTGCCCCAGCATTTT; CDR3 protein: CASSLREDLSVPQHF
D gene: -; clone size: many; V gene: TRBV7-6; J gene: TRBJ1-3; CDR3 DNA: TGTGCCAGCAGCTTAAGCCGGCAGAGCTCTGGAAACACCATATATTTT; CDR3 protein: CASSLSRQSSGNTIYF
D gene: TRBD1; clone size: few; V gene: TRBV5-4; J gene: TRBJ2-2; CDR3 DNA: TGTGCCAGCAGGGAAGACAGGGGCACCGGGGAGCTGTTTTTT; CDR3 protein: CASREDRGTGELFF
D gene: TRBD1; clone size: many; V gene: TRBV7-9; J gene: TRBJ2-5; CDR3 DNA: TGTGCCAGCAGCTTACCCACTGCCGGGACAGCAGACCAAGAGACCCAGTACTTC; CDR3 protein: CASSLPTAGTADQETQYF
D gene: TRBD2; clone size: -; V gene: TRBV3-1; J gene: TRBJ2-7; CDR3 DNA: TGTGCCAGCAGCCTATCCCCGGGACTAGCGGGGGTCCCTAGCGGCTACGAGCAGTACTTC; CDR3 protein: CASSLSPGLAGVPSGYEQYF